The 6 T cell receptor beta chains reported below all come from one sample, sequenced in a study of cytomegalovirus exposure and HLA in healthy donors. Some clones are missing from TCRdb's copy, which holds only in-frame ones; the method was immunoSEQ multiplex PCR. The sample yields fewer than 200,000 clones, about 80% seen once. The sequencing input was PBMCs. These receptors were taken from a woman aged 18-30 years in good health and CMV-seropositive.

The chain carries TRBV5-1 and TRBJ1-2; 9 bases are shared with TRBD1. This CDR3 has 15 amino acids. The V gene end was trimmed by 4 bases and the J gene end by 10 bases; junction bases not matched to a gene: 14. The germline V gene encodes CDR1 SGHRS and CDR2 YFSETQ. The DNA of the CDR3 is TGCGCCAGCAGCGCCTCTTCCGGGACAGGGAGGCACTACACCTTC. Protein product: CASSASSGTGRHYTF.

V and J are TRBV27 and TRBJ1-5, with D tentatively TRBD1 (5 bases). The CDR3 totals 15 residues. Trimming took off 5 bases at V and 0 bases at J, with 11 bases between the two ends. CDR1 and CDR2 from the germline V gene are MNHEY and SMNVEV (reference sequence). The CDR3 protein is CASSQGVGSNQPQHF. In nucleotides, the CDR3 is TGTGCCAGCAGTCAAGGGGTGGGTAGCAATCAGCCCCAGCATTTT.

The chain uses TRBV11-2 and TRBJ1-1, with 8 nucleotides matching TRBD1. This CDR3 is built from 12 residues. Trimming removed 4 bases from V and 11 bases from J; junction bases left unmatched: 6. The germline gives CDR1 SGHAT, CDR2 FQNNGV. The CDR3 spells CASSSGGRLAFF. In nucleotides, the CDR3 is TGTGCCAGCAGCTCAGGGGGCAGGTTGGCTTTCTTT. The whole variable domain, remainder taken from reference TRBV11-2 and TRBJ1-1, is EAGVAQSPRYKIIEKRQSVAFWCNPISGHATLYWYQQILGQGPKLLIQFQNNGVVDDSQLPKDRFSAERLKGVDSTLKIQPAKLEDSAVYLCASSSGGRLAFFGQGTRLTVV.

V gene TRBV5-4 combines with J gene TRBJ2-5; TRBD2 matches at 11 bases. Germline assignment: CDR1 SGHNT and CDR2 YYREEE (reference sequence). V lost 4 bases and J lost 7; bases outside the gene matches: 9. This CDR3 contains 15 residues. CDR3 coding DNA: TGTGCCAGCAGCAGCCCTAGCGGGGGGTCAGGGACCCAGTACTTC. Translated, it gives CASSSPSGGSGTQYF.

Points on this clone: The sample carries other DNA sequences with the same CDR3. The chain has TRBV7-9 and TRBJ2-7, with a possible D match to TRBD2 (6 bases). V was trimmed by 1 base and J by 5 bases, leaving 6 bases between them. This CDR3 contains 12 residues. Germline lookup yields CDR1 SEHNR and CDR2 FQNEAQ (reference sequence). CDR3 DNA: TGTGCCAGCAGCTTAGGGGGGGACGAGCAGTACTTC. It specifies CASSLGGDEQYF.

Points on this clone: At one of its ends the junction is not consistent with the germline gene, which may arise from a read error. The CDR3 reads CASREGQGADTQYF. The CDR3 DNA sequence: TGCGCCAGCAGAGAGGGACAGGGGGCAGACACGCAGTATTTT. The chain has TRBV5-1 and TRBJ2-3; 12 nucleotides match TRBD1. Germline V gene data show CDR1 as SGHRS and CDR2 as YFSETQ. The CDR3 runs 14 residues.